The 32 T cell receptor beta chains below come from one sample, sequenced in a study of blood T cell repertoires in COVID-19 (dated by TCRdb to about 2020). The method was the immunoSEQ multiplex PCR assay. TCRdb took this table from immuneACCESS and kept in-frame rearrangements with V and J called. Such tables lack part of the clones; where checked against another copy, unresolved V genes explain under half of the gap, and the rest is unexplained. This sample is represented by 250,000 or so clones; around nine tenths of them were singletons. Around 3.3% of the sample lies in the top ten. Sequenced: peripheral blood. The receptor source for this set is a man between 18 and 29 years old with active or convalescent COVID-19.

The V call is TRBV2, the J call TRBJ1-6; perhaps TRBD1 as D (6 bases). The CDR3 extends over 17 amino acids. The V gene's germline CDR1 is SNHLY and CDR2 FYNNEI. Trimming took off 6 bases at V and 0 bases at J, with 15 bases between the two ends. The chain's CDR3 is CASSPGTSSSYNSPLHF. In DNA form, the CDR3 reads TGTGCCAGCAGCCCAGGGACAAGCAGCTCCTATAATTCACCCCTCCACTTT.

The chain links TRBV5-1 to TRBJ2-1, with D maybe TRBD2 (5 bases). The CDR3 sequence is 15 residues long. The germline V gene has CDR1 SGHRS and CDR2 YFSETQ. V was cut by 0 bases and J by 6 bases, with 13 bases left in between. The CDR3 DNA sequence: TGCGCCAGCAGCTTGGAACTAGTATCAAGCAATGAGCAGTTCTTC. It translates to CASSLELVSSNEQFF.

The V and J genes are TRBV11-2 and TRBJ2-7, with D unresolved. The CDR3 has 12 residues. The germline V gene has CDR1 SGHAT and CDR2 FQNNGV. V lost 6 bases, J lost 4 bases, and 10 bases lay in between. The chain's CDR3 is CASSPTEYEQYF. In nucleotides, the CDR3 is TGTGCCAGCAGTCCCACAGAGTACGAGCAGTACTTC. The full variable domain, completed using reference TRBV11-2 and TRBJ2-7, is EAGVAQSPRYKIIEKRQSVAFWCNPISGHATLYWYQQILGQGPKLLIQFQNNGVVDDSQLPKDRFSAERLKGVDSTLKIQPAKLEDSAVYLCASSPTEYEQYFGPGTRLTVT.

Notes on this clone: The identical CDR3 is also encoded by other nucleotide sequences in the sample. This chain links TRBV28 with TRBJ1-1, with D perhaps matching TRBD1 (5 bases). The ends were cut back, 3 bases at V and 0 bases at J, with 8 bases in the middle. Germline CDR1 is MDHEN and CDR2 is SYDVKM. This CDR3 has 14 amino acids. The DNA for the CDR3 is TGTGCCAGCAGTTTGCCAGGGATGAACACTGAAGCTTTCTTT. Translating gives CASSLPGMNTEAFF.

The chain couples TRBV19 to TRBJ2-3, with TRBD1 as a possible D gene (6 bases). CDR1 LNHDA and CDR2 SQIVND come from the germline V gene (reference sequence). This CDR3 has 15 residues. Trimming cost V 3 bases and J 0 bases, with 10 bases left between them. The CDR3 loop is CASSIGGHSTDTQYF. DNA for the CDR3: TGTGCCAGTAGTATTGGGGGACATAGCACAGATACGCAGTATTTT.

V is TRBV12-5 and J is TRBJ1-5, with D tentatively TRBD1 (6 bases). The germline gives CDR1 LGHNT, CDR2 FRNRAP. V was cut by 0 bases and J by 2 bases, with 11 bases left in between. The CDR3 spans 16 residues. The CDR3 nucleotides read TGTGCTAGTGGTTTGGTACAGGGCAAGGGCAATCAGCCCCAGCATTTT. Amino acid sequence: CASGLVQGKGNQPQHF.

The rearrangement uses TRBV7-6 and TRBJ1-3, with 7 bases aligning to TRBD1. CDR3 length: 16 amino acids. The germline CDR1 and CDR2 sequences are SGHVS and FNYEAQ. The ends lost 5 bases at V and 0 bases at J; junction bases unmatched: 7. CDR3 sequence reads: CASSLGQADSGNTIYF. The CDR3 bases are TGTGCCAGCAGCCTCGGACAGGCAGACTCTGGAAACACCATATATTTT. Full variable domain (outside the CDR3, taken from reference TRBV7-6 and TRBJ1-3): GAGVSQSPRYKVTKRGQDVALRCDPISGHVSLYWYRQALGQGPEFLTYFNYEAQQDKSGLPNDRFSAERPEGSISTLTIQRTEQRDSAMYRCASSLGQADSGNTIYFGEGSWLTVV.

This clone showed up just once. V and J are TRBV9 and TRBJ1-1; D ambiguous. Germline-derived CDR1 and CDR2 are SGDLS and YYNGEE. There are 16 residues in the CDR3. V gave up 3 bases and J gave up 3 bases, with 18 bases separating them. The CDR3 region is CASSGRRGAPHTEAFF. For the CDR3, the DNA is TGTGCCAGCAGCGGCAGAAGAGGCGCCCCCCACACTGAAGCTTTCTTT.

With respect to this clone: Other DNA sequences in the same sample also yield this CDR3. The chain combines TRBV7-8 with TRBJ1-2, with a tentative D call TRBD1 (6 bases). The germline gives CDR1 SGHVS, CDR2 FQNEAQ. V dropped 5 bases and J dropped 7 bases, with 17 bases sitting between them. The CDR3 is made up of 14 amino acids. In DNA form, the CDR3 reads TGTGCCAGCAGCCCCGGACAGATAGTGAGTGGCTACACCTTC. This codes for CASSPGQIVSGYTF.

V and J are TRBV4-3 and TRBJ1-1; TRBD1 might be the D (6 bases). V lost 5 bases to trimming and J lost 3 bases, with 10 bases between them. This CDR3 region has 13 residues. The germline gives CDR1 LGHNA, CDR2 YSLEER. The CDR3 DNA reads TGCGCCAGCAGCGGGACAACTGACACTGAAGCTTTCTTT. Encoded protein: CASSGTTDTEAFF.

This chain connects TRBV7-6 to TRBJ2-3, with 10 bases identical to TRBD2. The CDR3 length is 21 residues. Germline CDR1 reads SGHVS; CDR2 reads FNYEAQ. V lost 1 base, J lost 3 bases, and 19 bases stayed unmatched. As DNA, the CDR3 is TGTGCCAGCAGCTTAGTGCCTAGCGGGAGAGGTGGGTCGCGGAGTACAGATACGCAGTATTTT. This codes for CASSLVPSGRGGSRSTDTQYF.

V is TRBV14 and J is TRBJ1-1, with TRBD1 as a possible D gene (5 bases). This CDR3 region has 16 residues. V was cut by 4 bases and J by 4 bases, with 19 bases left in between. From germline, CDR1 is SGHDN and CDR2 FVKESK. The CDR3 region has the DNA TGTGCCAGCAGCCCAACCCCGGCCCCCGGGGGCACTGAAGCTTTCTTT. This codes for CASSPTPAPGGTEAFF. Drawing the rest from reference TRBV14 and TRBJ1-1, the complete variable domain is EAGVTQFPSHSVIEKGQTVTLRCDPISGHDNLYWYRRVMGKEIKFLLHFVKESKQDESGMPNNRFLAERTGGTYSTLKVQPAELEDSGVYFCASSPTPAPGGTEAFFGQGTRLTVV.

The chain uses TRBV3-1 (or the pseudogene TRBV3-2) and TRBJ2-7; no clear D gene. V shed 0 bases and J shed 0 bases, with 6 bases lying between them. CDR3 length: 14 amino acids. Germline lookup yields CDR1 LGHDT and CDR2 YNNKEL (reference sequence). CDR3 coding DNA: TGTGCCAGCAGCCAAGATGGGCGCTCCTACGAGCAGTACTTC. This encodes CASSQDGRSYEQYF.

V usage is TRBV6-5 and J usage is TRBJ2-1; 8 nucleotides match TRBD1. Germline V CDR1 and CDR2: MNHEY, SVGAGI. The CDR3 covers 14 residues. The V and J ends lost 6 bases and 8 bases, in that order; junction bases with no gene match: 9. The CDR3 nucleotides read TGTGCCAGCAGAGGACAGGGCCCCGTGGATGAGCAGTTCTTC. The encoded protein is CASRGQGPVDEQFF.

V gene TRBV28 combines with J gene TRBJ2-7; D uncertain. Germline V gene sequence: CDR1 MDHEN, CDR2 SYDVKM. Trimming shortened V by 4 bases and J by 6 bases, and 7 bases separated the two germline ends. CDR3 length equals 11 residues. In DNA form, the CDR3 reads TGTGCCAGCAGTTCCCCCCGCGAGCAGTACTTC. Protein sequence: CASSSPREQYF.

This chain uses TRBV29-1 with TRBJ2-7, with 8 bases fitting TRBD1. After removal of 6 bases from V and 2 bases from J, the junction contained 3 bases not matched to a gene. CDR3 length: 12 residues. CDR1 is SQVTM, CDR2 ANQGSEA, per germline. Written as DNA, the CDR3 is TGCAGCGTAGGACAGGGAACCTACGAGCAGTACTTC. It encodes CSVGQGTYEQYF.

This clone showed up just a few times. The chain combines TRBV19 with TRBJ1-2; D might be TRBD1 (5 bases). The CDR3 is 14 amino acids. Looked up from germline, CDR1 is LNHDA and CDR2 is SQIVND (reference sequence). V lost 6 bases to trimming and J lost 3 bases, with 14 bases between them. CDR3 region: CASRDTRTYYGYTF. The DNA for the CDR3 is TGTGCCAGTAGGGACACCCGAACTTACTATGGCTACACCTTC.

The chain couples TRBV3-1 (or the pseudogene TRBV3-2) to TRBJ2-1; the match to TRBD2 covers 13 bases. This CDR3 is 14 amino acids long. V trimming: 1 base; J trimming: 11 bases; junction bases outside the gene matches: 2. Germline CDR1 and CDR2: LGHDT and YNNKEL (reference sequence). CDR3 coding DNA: TGTGCCAGCAGCCAAGGGACTAGCGGGGGACAGCAGTTCTTC. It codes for CASSQGTSGGQQFF.

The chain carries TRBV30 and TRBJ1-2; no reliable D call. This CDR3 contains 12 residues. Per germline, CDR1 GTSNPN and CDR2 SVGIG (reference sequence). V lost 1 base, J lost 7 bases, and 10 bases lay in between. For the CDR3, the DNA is TGTGCCTGGAGTGGGGTTAGCGCTGGCTACACCTTC. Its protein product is CAWSGVSAGYTF. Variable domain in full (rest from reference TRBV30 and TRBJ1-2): SQTIHQWPATLVQPVGSPLSLECTVEGTSNPNLYWYRQAAGRGLQLLFYSVGIGQISSEVPQNLSASRPQDRQFILSSKKLLLSDSGFYLCAWSGVSAGYTFGSGTRLTVV.

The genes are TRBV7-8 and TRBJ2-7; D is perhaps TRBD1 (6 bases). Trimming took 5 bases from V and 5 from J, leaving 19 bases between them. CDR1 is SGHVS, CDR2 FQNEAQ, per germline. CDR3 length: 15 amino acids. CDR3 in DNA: TGTGCCAGCAGCCTCGCTGTGGGGACATCCCACGAGCAGTACTTC. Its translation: CASSLAVGTSHEQYF.

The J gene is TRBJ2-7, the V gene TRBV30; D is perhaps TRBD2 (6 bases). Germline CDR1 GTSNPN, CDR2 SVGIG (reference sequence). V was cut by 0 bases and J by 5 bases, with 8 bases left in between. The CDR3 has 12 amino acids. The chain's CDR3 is CAWSVRGDEQYF. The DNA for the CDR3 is TGTGCCTGGAGTGTGCGGGGTGACGAGCAGTACTTC.

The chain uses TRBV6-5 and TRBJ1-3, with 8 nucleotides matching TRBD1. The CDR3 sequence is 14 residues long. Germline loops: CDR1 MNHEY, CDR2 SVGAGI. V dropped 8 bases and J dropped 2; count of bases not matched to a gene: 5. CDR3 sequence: CASGQGATGNTIYF. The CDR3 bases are TGTGCCAGCGGTCAGGGGGCGACTGGAAACACCATATATTTT.

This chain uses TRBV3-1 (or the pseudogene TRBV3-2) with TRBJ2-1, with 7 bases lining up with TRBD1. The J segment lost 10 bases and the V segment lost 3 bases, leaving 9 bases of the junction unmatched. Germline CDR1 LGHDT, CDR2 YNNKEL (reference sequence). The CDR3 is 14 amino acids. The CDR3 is CASSHWGTENEQFF. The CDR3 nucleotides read TGTGCCAGCAGCCATTGGGGGACAGAAAACGAGCAGTTCTTC.

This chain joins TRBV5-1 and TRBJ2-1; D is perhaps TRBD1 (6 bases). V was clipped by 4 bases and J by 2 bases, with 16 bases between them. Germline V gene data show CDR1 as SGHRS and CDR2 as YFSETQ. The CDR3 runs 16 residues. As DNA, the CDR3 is TGCGCCAGCAGCCTGGTGGTACAGGGAGCCTACAATGAGCAGTTCTTC. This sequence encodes CASSLVVQGAYNEQFF.

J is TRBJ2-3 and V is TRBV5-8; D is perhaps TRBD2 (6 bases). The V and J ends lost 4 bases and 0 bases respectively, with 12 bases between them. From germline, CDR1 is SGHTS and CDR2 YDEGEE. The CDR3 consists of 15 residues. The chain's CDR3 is CASSPGRTSTDTQYF. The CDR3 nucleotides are TGTGCCAGCAGCCCCGGGAGAACTAGCACAGATACGCAGTATTTT.

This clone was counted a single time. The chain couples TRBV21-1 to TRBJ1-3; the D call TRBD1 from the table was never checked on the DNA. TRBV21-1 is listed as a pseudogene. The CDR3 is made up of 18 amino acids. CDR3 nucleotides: TGTGCCAGCAGCAAAGAAGACAGGGCCTTCTCTTCTGGAAACACCATATATTTT. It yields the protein CASSKEDRAFSSGNTIYF.

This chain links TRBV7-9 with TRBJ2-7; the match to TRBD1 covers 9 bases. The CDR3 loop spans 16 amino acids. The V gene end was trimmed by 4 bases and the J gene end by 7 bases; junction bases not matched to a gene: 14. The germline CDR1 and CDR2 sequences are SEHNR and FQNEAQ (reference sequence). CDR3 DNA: TGTGCCAGCAGCTCGCCTGGGACAGGGCCGGCGGGGGAGCAGTACTTC. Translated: CASSSPGTGPAGEQYF.

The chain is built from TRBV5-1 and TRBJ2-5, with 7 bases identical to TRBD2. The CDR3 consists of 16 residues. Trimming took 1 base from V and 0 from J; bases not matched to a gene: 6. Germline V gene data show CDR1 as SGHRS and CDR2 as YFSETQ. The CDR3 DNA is TGCGCCAGCAGCTTGTCTAGCGGATCGTACCAAGAGACCCAGTACTTC. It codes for CASSLSSGSYQETQYF.

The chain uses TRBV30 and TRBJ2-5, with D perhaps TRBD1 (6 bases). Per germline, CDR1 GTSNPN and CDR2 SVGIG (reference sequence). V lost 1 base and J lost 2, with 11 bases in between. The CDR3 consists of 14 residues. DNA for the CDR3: TGTGCCTGGAGTGGGACAGAAGGACAAGAGACCCAGTACTTC. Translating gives CAWSGTEGQETQYF.

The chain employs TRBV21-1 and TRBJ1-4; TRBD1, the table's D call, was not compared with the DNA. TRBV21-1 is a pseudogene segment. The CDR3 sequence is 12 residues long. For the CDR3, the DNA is TGTGCCAGCAGCAAAAGGGCGGCAGGGGCCTTTTTT. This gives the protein CASSKRAAGAFF.

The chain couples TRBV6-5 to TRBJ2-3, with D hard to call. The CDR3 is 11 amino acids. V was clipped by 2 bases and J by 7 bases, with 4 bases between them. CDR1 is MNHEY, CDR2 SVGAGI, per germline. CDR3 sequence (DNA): TGTGCCAGCAGTTACAGCAATACGCAGTATTTT. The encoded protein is CASSYSNTQYF.

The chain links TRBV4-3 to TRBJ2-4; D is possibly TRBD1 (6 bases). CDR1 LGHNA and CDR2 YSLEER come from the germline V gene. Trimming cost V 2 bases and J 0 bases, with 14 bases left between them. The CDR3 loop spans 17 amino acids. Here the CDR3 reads CASSQTGWGLAKNIQYF. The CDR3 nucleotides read TGCGCCAGCAGCCAAACAGGTTGGGGGCTAGCCAAAAACATTCAGTACTTC.